This T cell receptor (beta chain) was captured in a study of blood T cell repertoires in COVID-19. For the study at large: The origin of the acute and convalescent COVID-19 samples was the United States, Italy and Spain. T cells, B-cell-depleted T cells, or PBMCs supplied cDNA or gDNA.

The CDR3 is 15 residues long. The V segment lost 4 bases and the J segment 5 bases; nucleotides outside the gene matches: 5. CDR1 and CDR2 from the germline V gene are LGHDT and YNNKEL (reference sequence). TCRdb's table, derived via immunoSEQ multiplex PCR, lists solely in-frame clones and lacks some. The sample holds about 160,000 clones, 80% to 90% seen once. This receptor was taken from an older woman who had recovered from COVID-19. The chain couples TRBV3-1 (or the pseudogene TRBV3-2) to TRBJ2-2; 9 bases align to TRBD1. Sample: peripheral blood. DNA for the CDR3: TGTGCCAGCAGCCTACAGGGGGCGCGTACCGGGGAGCTGTTTTTT. Protein sequence: CASSLQGARTGELFF.